Presented here are 13 T cell receptor beta chains from one specimen sequenced in a study of CD8 T cells in ankylosing spondylitis. No antigen has been identified for these receptors. Findings of the study overall: A TCR beta motif made of under 10 highly homologous variants seemed typical of ankylosing spondylitis blood.

A single record per CDR3 protein comes from TCRdb applying MiXCR to the 5' RACE reads. There are fewer than 750,000 distinct CDR3 sequences in the sample; under 20% occur only once, and around 19% lies in the top ten. The sequencing input was blood, either unsorted or a sorted T cell fraction (not recorded which). The receptors here all came from a male donor with ankylosing spondylitis.

This clonotype appeared a few times. This chain connects TRBV10-3 to TRBJ2-2, with D tentatively TRBD2 (5 bases). CDR1 and CDR2 (germline): ENHRY, SYGVKD. CDR3 size: 15 residues. V lost 3 bases and J 5 bases, leaving 13 bases between the germline ends. The CDR3 nucleotides read TGTGCCATCAGTGATAGGGCTAGCTCGACCGGGGAGCTGTTTTTT. Translation gives CAISDRASSTGELFF.

In its sample, this clonotype was seen once. The germline gene is not matched at one end of the junction; a read error may be the cause. This chain uses TRBV20-1 with TRBJ2-3; 12 bases line up with TRBD2. CDR3 length: 18 residues. CDR1 is DFQATT and CDR2 is SNEGSKA in the germline V gene (reference sequence). CDR3 DNA: TGCAGTGCTAGCGAAAACATTATGACTAGCGGGAGACCAGATACGCAGAATTTT. As protein: CSASENIMTSGRPDTQNF.

This clonotype was counted at least ten times. This chain joins TRBV7-3 and TRBJ2-1; D might be TRBD2 (6 bases). The CDR3 has 15 amino acids. Germline V gene sequence: CDR1 SGHTA, CDR2 FQGTGA. The V and J ends lost 5 bases and 4 bases respectively, with 15 bases between them. The CDR3 DNA reads TGTGCCAGCAGCGCTTGGGTGGGGGGATACAATGAGCAGTTCTTC. Its protein product is CASSAWVGGYNEQFF.

Only a few counts were recorded for this clonotype. This sequence joins TRBV27 and TRBJ1-2, with D possibly matching TRBD1 (5 bases). V was clipped by 6 bases and J by 6 bases, with 20 bases between them. This CDR3 region has 15 residues. Germline CDR1 is MNHEY and CDR2 is SMNVEV (reference sequence). CDR3 protein: CASSPAGGGGNGYTF. The CDR3 region has the DNA TGTGCCAGCAGCCCGGCGGGGGGAGGTGGTAATGGCTACACCTTC.

The chain recombines TRBV20-1 with TRBJ1-1; D uncertain. From germline, CDR1 is DFQATT and CDR2 SNEGSKA (reference sequence). V lost 0 bases to trimming and J lost 0 bases, with 14 bases between them. CDR3 length equals 16 residues. CDR3 bases: TGCAGTGCTAGAGATCGAGACCCTTTTATGAACACTGAAGCTTTCTTT. Protein product: CSARDRDPFMNTEAFF.

This chain uses TRBV7-2 with TRBJ1-6; TRBD1 aligns across 7 bases. The V and J ends lost 1 base and 7 bases, in that order; junction bases with no gene match: 4. The V gene's germline CDR1 is SGHTA and CDR2 FQGNSA. This CDR3 comprises 15 residues. The CDR3 loop reads CASSLESRGNSPLHF. The CDR3 nucleotides are TGTGCCAGCAGCTTAGAGAGCAGGGGGAATTCACCCCTCCACTTT.

This clonotype was counted ten times or more. As DNA, the CDR3 is TGTGCCAGCAGTTCCTACAGGGATCGGAAAGCTTTCTTT. Protein product: CASSSYRDRKAFF. The rearrangement uses TRBV12-3 or TRBV12-4 and TRBJ1-1; D is perhaps TRBD1 (6 bases). V lost 4 bases and J 9 bases, leaving 15 bases between the germline ends. The CDR3 contains 13 residues.

The chain uses TRBV5-1 and TRBJ1-1, with TRBD1 matching 7 bases. V was clipped by 4 bases and J by 7 bases; unmatched bases: 13. Germline CDR1 SGHRS, CDR2 YFSETQ. This CDR3 contains 15 residues. Here the CDR3 DNA reads TGCGCCAGCAGCGCCGACCCAGGGGGGGAGAGTGAAGCTTTCTTT. It is translated as CASSADPGGESEAFF.

The rearrangement joins TRBV7-9 to TRBJ1-4, with 10 bases aligning to TRBD1. Per the germline V gene, CDR1 is SEHNR and CDR2 is FQNEAQ (reference sequence). The CDR3 spans 15 residues. V dropped 4 bases and J dropped 4; count of bases not matched to a gene: 3. The CDR3 reads CASSSRTGGNEKLFF. The CDR3 coding sequence is TGTGCCAGCAGCTCGCGGACAGGGGGTAATGAAAAACTGTTTTTT.

The chain links TRBV12-3 or TRBV12-4 to TRBJ2-2; no reliable D call. Between the trimmed V and J ends, which lost 7 bases and 4 bases, there was a span of 10 bases. This CDR3 comprises 13 residues. The CDR3 loop is CASTVGGTGELFF. The DNA for the CDR3 is TGTGCCAGCACCGTCGGTGGCACCGGGGAGCTGTTTTTT.

The CDR3 bases are TGCAGCGTTGAAATCTGGTCAGGGGGTTTTTATTTT. Its protein is CSVEIWSGGFYF. The chain is built from TRBV29-1 and TRBJ2-3; 7 bases fit TRBD1. Germline CDR1 and CDR2: SQVTM and ANQGSEA. V lost 2 bases and J lost 15; bases outside the gene matches: 11. The CDR3 runs 12 residues.

The chain carries TRBV28 and TRBJ1-1, with 7 bases identical to TRBD1. Germline V gene sequence: CDR1 MDHEN, CDR2 SYDVKM. Trimming cost V 3 bases and J 4 bases; bases outside gene matches: 8. The CDR3 contains 15 residues. For the CDR3, the DNA is TGTGCCAGCAGTTTCCCCGACAGGGTCGGCACTGAAGCTTTCTTT. It codes for CASSFPDRVGTEAFF.

The V and J genes are TRBV6-5 and TRBJ1-2; D remains ambiguous. V lost 0 bases, J lost 4 bases, and 6 bases lay in between. The CDR3 sequence is 13 residues long. In germline, CDR1 is MNHEY, CDR2 SVGAGI. CDR3 sequence (DNA): TGTGCCAGCAGTTACTCCGGGGTCTATGGCTACACCTTC. This sequence encodes CASSYSGVYGYTF.